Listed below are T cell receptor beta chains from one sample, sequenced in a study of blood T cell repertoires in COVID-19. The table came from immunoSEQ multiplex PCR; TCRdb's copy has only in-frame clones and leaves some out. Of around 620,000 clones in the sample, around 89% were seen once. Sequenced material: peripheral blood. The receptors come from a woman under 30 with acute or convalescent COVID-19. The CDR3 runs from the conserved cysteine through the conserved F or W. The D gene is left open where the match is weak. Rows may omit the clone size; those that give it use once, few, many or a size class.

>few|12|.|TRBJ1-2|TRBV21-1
CASSKEGSGYTF
TGTGCCAGCAGCAAAGAAGGGAGTGGCTACACCTTC
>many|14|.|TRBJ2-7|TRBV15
CATSRDRRVYEQYF
TGTGCCACCAGCAGAGATCGAAGAGTCTACGAGCAGTACTTC
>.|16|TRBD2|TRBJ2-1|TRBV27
CASSFGTSGGVNEQFF
TGTGCCAGCAGTTTTGGGACTAGCGGGGGGGTGAATGAGCAGTTCTTC
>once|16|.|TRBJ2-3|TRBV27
CASSPFAGLDADTQYF
TGTGCCAGCTCCCCCTTTGCGGGACTGGACGCAGATACGCAGTATTTT
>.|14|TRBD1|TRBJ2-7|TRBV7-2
CASSLGDSFYEQYF
TGTGCCAGCAGCTTAGGGGACAGTTTCTACGAGCAGTACTTC
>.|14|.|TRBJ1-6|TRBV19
CASSMERPNSPLHF
TGTGCCAGTAGTATGGAGCGTCCGAATTCACCCCTCCACTTT
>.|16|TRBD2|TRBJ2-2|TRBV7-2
CASSLETAGVGGELFF
TGTGCCAGCAGCTTAGAAACAGCGGGGGTGGGCGGGGAGCTGTTTTTT
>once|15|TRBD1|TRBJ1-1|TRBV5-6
CASSFSTGSSTEAFF
TGTGCCAGCAGCTTTTCGACAGGGTCGAGCACTGAAGCTTTCTTT
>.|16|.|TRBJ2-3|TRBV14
CASSSRDWAYTDTQYF
TGTGCCAGCAGTTCCCGGGACTGGGCGTACACAGATACGCAGTATTTT
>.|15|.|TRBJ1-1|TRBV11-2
CASSLAFRRNTEAFF
TGTGCCAGCAGCTTAGCTTTCCGGAGGAACACTGAAGCTTTCTTT
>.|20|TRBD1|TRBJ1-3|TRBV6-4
CASSPLPPAGGKSKGNTIYF
TGTGCCAGCAGTCCTCTTCCTCCGGCAGGGGGCAAATCTAAGGGAAACACCATATATTTT